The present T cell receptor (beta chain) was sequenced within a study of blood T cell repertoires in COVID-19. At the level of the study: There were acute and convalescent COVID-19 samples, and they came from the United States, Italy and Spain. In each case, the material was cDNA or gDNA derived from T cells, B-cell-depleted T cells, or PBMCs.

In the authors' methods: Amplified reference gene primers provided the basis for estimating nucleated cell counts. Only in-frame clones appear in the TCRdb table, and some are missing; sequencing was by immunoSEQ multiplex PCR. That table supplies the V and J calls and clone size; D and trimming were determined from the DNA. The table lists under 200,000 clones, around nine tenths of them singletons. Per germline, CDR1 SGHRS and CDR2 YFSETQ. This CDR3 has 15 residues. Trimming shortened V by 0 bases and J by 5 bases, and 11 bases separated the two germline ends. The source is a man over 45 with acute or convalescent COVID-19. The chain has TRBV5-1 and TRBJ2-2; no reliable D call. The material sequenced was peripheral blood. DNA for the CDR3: TGCGCCAGCAGCTTGGGGAACGTCAGGACCGGGGAGCTGTTTTTT. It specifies CASSLGNVRTGELFF. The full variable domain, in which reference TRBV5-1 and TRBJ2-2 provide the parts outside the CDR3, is KAGVTQTPRYLIKTRGQQVTLSCSPISGHRSVSWYQQTPGQGLQFLFEYFSETQRNKGNFPGRFSGRQFSNSRSEMNVSTLELGDSALYLCASSLGNVRTGELFFGEGSRLTVL.